The 21 T cell receptor beta chains reported below all come from one sample, sequenced in a study of shared T cell receptors in the human thymus. The method was immunoSEQ multiplex PCR; TCRdb's version includes in-frame clones alone and lacks a portion of them. The sample consists of 600,000 to 900,000 clones, approximately 85% of them appearing once. These same records also appear under a second study, on human thymus T cells.

Input material: thymocytes. These receptors were taken from a girl less than two years old with a congenital heart defect.

The rearrangement uses TRBV7-9 and TRBJ1-1; D perhaps matches TRBD1 (6 bases). There are 14 residues in the CDR3. Germline V CDR1 and CDR2: SEHNR, FQNEAQ (reference sequence). The V end lost 2 bases, the J end lost 8 bases, and 15 bases lay between the germline ends. This chain's CDR3 is CASSLLGGPGEAFF. The CDR3 nucleotides are TGTGCCAGCAGCTTACTGGGGGGGCCGGGGGAAGCTTTCTTT.

This rearrangement joins TRBV5-6 to TRBJ2-3; D is ambiguous. This CDR3 spans 15 amino acids. Germline values: CDR1 SGHDT, CDR2 YYEEEE. V lost 1 base, J lost 0 bases, and 9 bases lay in between. The CDR3 DNA is TGTGCCAGCAGCTTGAGTCAGACTAGCACAGATACGCAGTATTTT. Translating it yields CASSLSQTSTDTQYF.

The chain is built from TRBV27 and TRBJ2-2; maybe TRBD1 (5 bases). V was clipped by 5 bases and J by 2 bases, with 18 bases between them. The CDR3 is 17 residues long. The germline gives CDR1 MNHEY, CDR2 SMNVEV (reference sequence). The CDR3 DNA sequence: TGTGCCAGCAGTCCACCCCCGACAGCACTAAACACCGGGGAGCTGTTTTTT. The encoded protein is CASSPPPTALNTGELFF.

The gene calls are TRBV9 and TRBJ1-2; 11 positions agree with TRBD1. The CDR3 runs to 18 residues. The V gene end was trimmed by 3 bases and the J gene end by 7 bases; junction bases not matched to a gene: 17. Per germline, CDR1 SGDLS and CDR2 YYNGEE. As DNA, the CDR3 is TGTGCCAGCAGCGCCAACCGGGACAGGGGGACAGGGGGAGGTGGCTACACCTTC. Translating gives CASSANRDRGTGGGGYTF.

The rearrangement uses TRBV4-3 and TRBJ1-2; D is perhaps TRBD1 (5 bases). This CDR3 has 15 amino acids. The V gene's germline CDR1 is LGHNA and CDR2 YSLEER. V lost 4 bases, J lost 3 bases, and 15 bases lay in between. Here the CDR3 DNA reads TGCGCCAGCAGCCGAACTTCTTTAGGGGACTATGGCTACACCTTC. This sequence encodes CASSRTSLGDYGYTF.

The chain joins TRBV4-3 to TRBJ2-3, with no clear D. This CDR3 is built from 17 residues. Trimming took 1 base from V and 5 from J, leaving 19 bases between them. Germline CDR1 and CDR2: LGHNA and YSLEER. The CDR3 spells CASSQVGYGWRGDTQYF. DNA for the CDR3: TGCGCCAGCAGCCAAGTCGGTTACGGTTGGCGAGGAGATACGCAGTATTTT.

This sequence joins TRBV9 and TRBJ2-1; 9 nucleotides match TRBD2. V lost 2 bases to trimming and J lost 5 bases; unmatched junction nucleotides: 17. The CDR3 totals 19 residues. Germline-derived CDR1 and CDR2 are SGDLS and YYNGEE. CDR3 amino acids: CASSVATPGASGDDNEQFF. DNA of the CDR3: TGTGCCAGCAGCGTCGCCACGCCTGGTGCTAGCGGGGATGACAATGAGCAGTTCTTC.

This clone was seen a few times. The chain uses TRBV7-9 and TRBJ2-6, with 8 bases identical to TRBD1. CDR3 length: 19 amino acids. Trimming removed 5 bases from V and 4 bases from J; junction bases left unmatched: 16. Germline V gives CDR1 SEHNR, CDR2 FQNEAQ (reference sequence). The DNA for the CDR3 is TGTGCCAGCAGCCGTGCACAGGGGGATAATTTGGAGGGGGCCAACGTCCTGACTTTC. Translating it yields CASSRAQGDNLEGANVLTF.

The chain has TRBV6-1 and TRBJ1-2, with a tentative D call TRBD1 (6 bases). V lost 5 bases, J lost 4 bases, and 14 bases lay in between. Looked up from germline, CDR1 is MNHNS and CDR2 is SASEGT. This CDR3 is built from 14 residues. The CDR3 sequence is CASSSYRAGYGYTF. CDR3 DNA sequence: TGTGCCAGCAGTTCATACAGGGCGGGCTATGGCTACACCTTC.

This clone has just a few counts. The rearrangement uses TRBV2 and TRBJ2-7, with a tentative D call TRBD1 (7 bases). V shed 10 bases and J shed 6 bases, with 19 bases lying between them. The CDR3 loop spans 13 amino acids. The germline V gene encodes CDR1 SNHLY and CDR2 FYNNEI. CDR3 nucleotides: TGTGCCACCACTCGGGCAGGGGGGCGCGAGCAGTACTTC. Protein: CATTRAGGREQYF.

The DNA of the CDR3 is TGTGCCACCAGCAGTTGGACAGGGGGGTTGACTGAAGCTTTCTTT. It yields the protein CATSSWTGGLTEAFF. The chain recombines TRBV15 with TRBJ1-1, with TRBD1 matching 10 bases. Germline lookup yields CDR1 LNHNV and CDR2 YYDKDF (reference sequence). This CDR3 is 15 amino acids long. J was trimmed by 5 bases and V by 3 bases; bases with no gene match: 6.

This chain uses TRBV18 with TRBJ2-7, with D tentatively TRBD2 (5 bases). The CDR3 runs 15 residues. The V gene lost 3 bases and the J gene lost 2 bases, with 14 bases spanning the gap. Per germline, CDR1 KGHSH and CDR2 LQKENI. DNA of the CDR3: TGTGCCAGCTCACCCGAGGGTCTTCAAGCCTACGAGCAGTACTTC. As protein: CASSPEGLQAYEQYF.

In nucleotides, the CDR3 is TGTGCCTGGAGTGTCATAAACTCATTAGCCAAAAACATTCAGTACTTC. As protein: CAWSVINSLAKNIQYF. The V and J genes are TRBV30 and TRBJ2-4; no clear D. Trimming left V 0 bases short and J 0 bases short, with 12 bases between. Germline CDR1 is GTSNPN and CDR2 is SVGIG (reference sequence). This CDR3 region has 16 residues.

V and J are TRBV7-3 and TRBJ2-2; 7 positions match TRBD2. Germline CDR1 is SGHTA and CDR2 is FQGTGA. The CDR3 is made up of 16 amino acids. J gave up 0 bases and V 2 bases, and 3 bases lay outside the gene matches. The CDR3 region is CASSLGGGSNTGELFF. CDR3 in DNA: TGTGCCAGCAGCTTAGGGGGGGGTTCGAACACCGGGGAGCTGTTTTTT.

The chain joins TRBV4-2 to TRBJ1-2; D uncertain. CDR3 length: 17 residues. V was shortened by 7 bases and J by 5 bases, with 26 bases between the two germline ends. Germline V gives CDR1 LGHNA, CDR2 YNFKEQ. The CDR3 sequence: CASIPEPRMGGFYGYTF. The DNA for the CDR3 is TGTGCCAGCATCCCCGAACCAAGAATGGGAGGCTTTTATGGCTACACCTTC.

The rearrangement joins TRBV7-2 to TRBJ1-2; possible D gene TRBD1, 6 bases. The CDR3 sequence is 13 residues long. V was pared by 6 bases and J by 6 bases, with 14 bases between. Germline loops: CDR1 SGHTA, CDR2 FQGNSA. CDR3 sequence: CASSQGTGNGYTF. The CDR3 DNA reads as TGTGCCAGCAGTCAGGGGACGGGGAATGGCTACACCTTC.

The gene calls are TRBV5-1 and TRBJ2-7; 7 bases are a match to TRBD1. The CDR3 has 20 amino acids. Looked up from germline, CDR1 is SGHRS and CDR2 is YFSETQ. The junction had 20 bases not matched to a gene; V was cut back by 2 bases and J by 0 bases. The CDR3: CASSLIYPGTDQRSSYEQYF. The CDR3 bases are TGCGCCAGCAGCTTAATATATCCCGGGACAGACCAGAGAAGCTCCTACGAGCAGTACTTC.

The chain recombines TRBV5-1 with TRBJ1-3; unclear D gene. The V and J ends lost 2 bases and 0 bases respectively, with 9 bases between them. The CDR3 covers 15 residues. Germline CDR1 reads SGHRS; CDR2 reads YFSETQ. For the CDR3, the DNA is TGCGCCAGCAGCTTAGGGAGGAGCTCTGGAAACACCATATATTTT. Protein sequence: CASSLGRSSGNTIYF.

The rearrangement links TRBV13 to TRBJ1-2; 8 bases are a match to TRBD1. Germline V lookup: CDR1 PRHDT, CDR2 FYEKMQ (reference sequence). The V segment lost 6 bases and the J segment 6 bases; nucleotides outside the gene matches: 3. This CDR3 comprises 12 residues. CDR3 in amino acids: CASSGDRHGYTF. DNA of the CDR3: TGTGCCAGCAGTGGGGACAGGCATGGCTACACCTTC.

The chain is built from TRBV14 and TRBJ2-7, with D uncertain. Germline V lookup: CDR1 SGHDN, CDR2 FVKESK. V was pared by 2 bases and J by 4 bases, with 15 bases between. The CDR3 is made up of 15 amino acids. Here the CDR3 DNA reads TGTGCCAGCAGCCAACTCCCCCAGGAATTGTACGAGCAGTACTTC. Encoded protein: CASSQLPQELYEQYF. The full variable domain, with the rest looked up from reference TRBV14 and TRBJ2-7, is EAGVTQFPSHSVIEKGQTVTLRCDPISGHDNLYWYRRVMGKEIKFLLHFVKESKQDESGMPNNRFLAERTGGTYSTLKVQPAELEDSGVYFCASSQLPQELYEQYFGPGTRLTVT.

The chain combines TRBV5-4 with TRBJ2-3, with 12 bases matching TRBD2. The V gene end was trimmed by 4 bases and the J gene end by 1 base; junction bases not matched to a gene: 7. The CDR3 runs 17 residues. Looked up from germline, CDR1 is SGHNT and CDR2 is YYREEE (reference sequence). CDR3 nucleotides: TGTGCCAGCAGCCTGAAGACTAGCGGGGGTCGCACAGATACGCAGTATTTT. This codes for CASSLKTSGGRTDTQYF.